The 31 T cell receptor beta chains reported below all come from one sample, sequenced in a study of CXCR3-negative and CXCR3-positive naive CD8 T cells. 5' RACE with UMI labels generated the TRB cDNA libraries. No DNA is given; TCRdb re-called the 5' RACE reads and lists each CDR3 protein once. Its clone listing holds 50,000 to 60,000 distinct CDR3 sequences. Their specific antigens are unknown. Study-level findings and limits: More hydrophobic TRB CDR3s occurred in CXCR3-positive than in CXCR3-negative naive cells.

Sequencing was performed on naive CXCR3+ CD8+ T cells from blood. Subset denoted: CD45RO-CCR7+CD27+CD95- naive CD8+ T cells expressing CXCR3 (TNR3+). These receptors were taken from a human donor in good health. Some clones in this sample may be carry-over from other donors' samples.

This rearrangement joins TRBV6-2 or TRBV6-3 to TRBJ2-1. CDR1 is MNHEY and CDR2 is SVGEGT in the germline V gene. This CDR3 is 13 amino acids long. The CDR3 spells CASSLYSYNEQFF.

The chain recombines TRBV12-3 or TRBV12-4 with TRBJ1-2; TCRdb returns TRBD1, unconfirmable since there is no DNA. CDR3 length equals 13 residues. The CDR3 reads CASSPRDKYGYTF.

The J gene is TRBJ1-6, the V gene TRBV7-9; TCRdb's assignment of TRBD1 cannot be checked, as there is no DNA. Germline CDR1 SEHNR, CDR2 FQNEAQ (reference sequence). The CDR3 runs 19 residues. The CDR3 here is CASRPTREERSSYNSPLHF.

CDR3 sequence reads: CSARDVADYEQYF. V usage is TRBV20-1 and J usage is TRBJ2-7. Germline V gives CDR1 DFQATT, CDR2 SNEGSKA (reference sequence). This CDR3 is 13 amino acids long.

The gene calls are TRBV4-3 and TRBJ2-7; without DNA, the TCRdb call of TRBD1 cannot be checked. Germline-derived CDR1 and CDR2 are LGHNA and YSLEER. The CDR3 loop spans 18 amino acids. This CDR3 is CTSSQGGRGQGAVYEQYF.

The chain recombines TRBV4-3 with TRBJ1-4; the D call of TRBD1 rests on TCRdb alone, since no DNA is present to check it. Looked up from germline, CDR1 is LGHNA and CDR2 is YSLEER. The CDR3 is 14 amino acids. CDR3 in amino acids: CASSQWGRYEKLFF.

The V call is TRBV5-1, the J call TRBJ2-3; checking the TCRdb D call of TRBD2 is not possible without DNA. The germline V gene encodes CDR1 SGHRS and CDR2 YFSETQ. There are 12 residues in the CDR3. This CDR3 reads CASSAGPDTQYF.

The chain recombines TRBV3-1 with TRBJ2-2. The germline CDR1 and CDR2 sequences are LGHDT and YNNKEL (reference sequence). The CDR3 loop spans 12 amino acids. The CDR3 region is CASSQNTGELFF.

The V gene is TRBV29-1, the J gene TRBJ2-1. The CDR3 extends over 14 amino acids. The V gene's germline CDR1 is SQVTM and CDR2 ANQGSEA. CDR3 region: CSVEILSSYNEQFF.

The rearrangement joins TRBV20-1 to TRBJ2-7. The CDR3 sequence is 14 residues long. Germline values: CDR1 DFQATT, CDR2 SNEGSKA (reference sequence). The CDR3 sequence: CSAFGEVSSYEQYF.

The chain has TRBV11-2 and TRBJ2-1; TCRdb selects TRBD1, and the lack of DNA leaves this call unchecked. Germline V gives CDR1 SGHAT, CDR2 FQNNGV. The CDR3 has 16 residues. The CDR3 sequence: CASSLARGDPSETQFF.

V and J are TRBV15 and TRBJ2-7; the TCRdb D gene call, TRBD1, has no DNA to confirm it. The germline CDR1 and CDR2 sequences are LNHNV and YYDKDF (reference sequence). This CDR3 is 14 amino acids long. The CDR3 loop reads CATSRLRQGGEQYF.

The gene calls are TRBV7-9 and TRBJ2-1; TCRdb proposes TRBD2, but this gene call is untestable without DNA. In germline, CDR1 is SEHNR, CDR2 FQNEAQ (reference sequence). The CDR3 consists of 16 residues. This chain's CDR3 is CASSLLLSGGADEQFF.

CDR3 loop: CASSDTSYFQGTSGANVLTF. The chain links TRBV7-2 to TRBJ2-6; the D gene TCRdb calls, TRBD1, cannot be checked with no DNA. The CDR3 covers 20 residues. The germline V gene has CDR1 SGHTA and CDR2 FQGNSA. Looking up the rest from reference TRBV7-2 and TRBJ2-6 gives the full variable domain: GAGVSQSPSNKVTEKGKDVELRCDPISGHTALYWYRQSLGQGLEFLIYFQGNSAPDKSGLPSDRFSAERTGGSVSTLTIQRTQQEDSAVYLCASSDTSYFQGTSGANVLTFGAGSRLTVL.

The V call is TRBV4-3, the J call TRBJ2-7. CDR3 length: 13 amino acids. CDR1 is LGHNA and CDR2 is YSLEER in the germline V gene. The CDR3 reads CASSQTVSYEQYF.

The chain links TRBV28 to TRBJ1-1; TCRdb outputs TRBD1, but without DNA this stays unchecked. From germline, CDR1 is MDHEN and CDR2 SYDVKM. This CDR3 has 15 amino acids. The CDR3 loop is CASTRQGAGNTEAFF.

The chain couples TRBV11-3 to TRBJ2-4; TCRdb picks TRBD1, but there is no DNA to check that call. CDR3 length equals 16 residues. Germline V gene lookup returns CDR1 SGHNT and CDR2 YENEEA. The CDR3 sequence: CASSRTGEGTKNIQYF.

The J gene is TRBJ2-3, the V gene TRBV6-6; TCRdb reports TRBD1, a call that lacks DNA to check it against. Germline loops: CDR1 MNHNY, CDR2 SVGAGI (reference sequence). The CDR3 has 15 amino acids. CDR3 sequence: CASSHTGTDTDTQYF.

This chain connects TRBV28 to TRBJ2-5; TCRdb names TRBD2, which stays unverified in the absence of DNA. This CDR3 region has 16 residues. CDR1 and CDR2 (germline): MDHEN, SYDVKM. CDR3 protein: CASSLGLAGVGETQYF.

The CDR3 reads CASTADVTSYEQYF. This rearrangement joins TRBV6-5 to TRBJ2-7. Per germline, CDR1 MNHEY and CDR2 SVGAGI. There are 14 residues in the CDR3.

The rearrangement uses TRBV20-1 and TRBJ1-1; TCRdb picks TRBD1, but there is no DNA to check that call. Germline V gene sequence: CDR1 DFQATT, CDR2 SNEGSKA (reference sequence). There are 14 residues in the CDR3. The CDR3 sequence: CSAFPTDSNTEAFF.

CDR3 sequence: CASSAGTGGDYGYTF. This chain connects TRBV28 to TRBJ1-2; without DNA, the TCRdb call of TRBD1 cannot be checked. The CDR3 runs to 15 residues. The germline V gene has CDR1 MDHEN and CDR2 SYDVKM.

The J gene is TRBJ2-1, the V gene TRBV7-9; TCRdb selects TRBD1, and the lack of DNA leaves this call unchecked. Germline V gene lookup returns CDR1 SEHNR and CDR2 FQNEAQ (reference sequence). The CDR3 runs 14 residues. This chain's CDR3 is CASSLTLTAHEQFF.

The chain uses TRBV9 and TRBJ2-1; TCRdb proposes TRBD1, but this gene call is untestable without DNA. CDR3 length: 16 amino acids. Germline assignment: CDR1 SGDLS and CDR2 YYNGEE. This CDR3 reads CASSVEGGVIYNEQFF.

The V call is TRBV10-3, the J call TRBJ2-7; checking the TCRdb D call of TRBD1 is not possible without DNA. The germline V gene has CDR1 ENHRY and CDR2 SYGVKD. There are 14 residues in the CDR3. The CDR3 loop is CAISIRDTDYEQYF.

The rearrangement links TRBV7-9 to TRBJ2-7; TCRdb names TRBD1, which stays unverified in the absence of DNA. The germline V gene has CDR1 SEHNR and CDR2 FQNEAQ (reference sequence). This CDR3 contains 17 residues. The CDR3 sequence is CASSLPLAGASSYEQYF.

The V call is TRBV5-6, the J call TRBJ2-1; the TRBD2 assignment by TCRdb is unverifiable without DNA. The CDR3 sequence is 18 residues long. Germline V gives CDR1 SGHDT, CDR2 YYEEEE. CDR3 protein: CASSLGLAGSLSYNEQFF.

V and J are TRBV12-5 and TRBJ1-2; TCRdb's D gene call, TRBD1, goes unchecked for lack of DNA. There are 11 residues in the CDR3. Germline V CDR1 and CDR2: LGHNT, FRNRAP. CDR3: CASGPGYGYTF.

This chain connects TRBV7-6 to TRBJ2-7. Germline-derived CDR1 and CDR2 are SGHVS and FNYEAQ. The length of the CDR3 is 13 residues. CDR3 sequence reads: CASSLAQGYEQYF.

The rearrangement links TRBV27 to TRBJ2-1; TCRdb reports TRBD1, a call that lacks DNA to check it against. The CDR3 runs 13 residues. The germline V gene has CDR1 MNHEY and CDR2 SMNVEV (reference sequence). CDR3 in amino acids: CASSSWGSDEQFF.

V is TRBV7-8 and J is TRBJ1-2. CDR3 length: 11 residues. The germline gives CDR1 SGHVS, CDR2 FQNEAQ. CDR3 in amino acids: CASSLGGGYTF.